This is a list of T cell receptor beta chains from one sample in a study of T cells expressing NK-cell markers. TCRdb reprocessed the 5' RACE reads and keeps a single row for each CDR3 protein, giving no DNA. The listing records hundreds of thousands of distinct CDR3 sequences. Sequencing was carried out using blood T cells: a sorted CD56 or NKG2C T cell subset, CD4+ or CD8+ T cells, or bulk PBMC T cells (not recorded which). Receptors originate from a woman between 18 and 69 years old in good health. The CDR3 runs from the conserved cysteine through the conserved F or W. Fields, in order: CDR3 length, V gene, J gene, CDR3 protein.

len: 14; v_gene: TRBV6-1; j_gene: TRBJ1-2; CDR3aa: CASSTTIGGLGYTF
len: 13; v_gene: TRBV18; j_gene: TRBJ2-1; CDR3aa: CASSPEQGSEQFF
len: 14; v_gene: TRBV4-3; j_gene: TRBJ1-1; CDR3aa: CASSNENTNTEAFF
len: 13; v_gene: TRBV5-1; j_gene: TRBJ1-5; CDR3aa: CASSAGPDQPQHF
len: 14; v_gene: TRBV20-1; j_gene: TRBJ2-1; CDR3aa: CSAPLAGVANEQFF
len: 14; v_gene: TRBV4-2; j_gene: TRBJ1-4; CDR3aa: CASSQEGDKEKLFF
len: 15; v_gene: TRBV20-1; j_gene: TRBJ1-4; CDR3aa: CSAPRWGGSDEKLFF
len: 16; v_gene: TRBV6-5; j_gene: TRBJ2-7; CDR3aa: CASSYSQAALPHEQYF
len: 16; v_gene: TRBV7-2; j_gene: TRBJ1-3; CDR3aa: CASGNAGRKEGNTIYF
len: 13; v_gene: TRBV9; j_gene: TRBJ2-2; CDR3aa: CASSLTETGELFF
len: 14; v_gene: TRBV29-1; j_gene: TRBJ2-7; CDR3aa: CSVATRDFFYEQYF
len: 16; v_gene: TRBV12-3/TRBV12-4; j_gene: TRBJ2-5; CDR3aa: CASSPWTGTKQETQYF
len: 14; v_gene: TRBV19; j_gene: TRBJ2-3; CDR3aa: CASNRLAGTDTQYF
len: 13; v_gene: TRBV20-1; j_gene: TRBJ2-7; CDR3aa: CSAHPGLADKQYF
len: 15; v_gene: TRBV28; j_gene: TRBJ2-5; CDR3aa: CASSSPGTSLQTQYF
len: 13; v_gene: TRBV2; j_gene: TRBJ2-7; CDR3aa: CASSEARSYEQYF
len: 11; v_gene: TRBV25-1; j_gene: TRBJ2-1; CDR3aa: CASSRHNEQFF
len: 12; v_gene: TRBV28; j_gene: TRBJ1-4; CDR3aa: CASGPQGEKLFF
len: 14; v_gene: TRBV7-2; j_gene: TRBJ2-1; CDR3aa: CASSLVQARNEQFF
len: 16; v_gene: TRBV7-2; j_gene: TRBJ1-2; CDR3aa: CASSLRSVSRNYGYTF
len: 14; v_gene: TRBV12-3/TRBV12-4; j_gene: TRBJ1-1; CDR3aa: CASSFTGVNTEAFF
len: 14; v_gene: TRBV7-8; j_gene: TRBJ2-7; CDR3aa: CASSPPRSSYEQYF
len: 17; v_gene: TRBV7-2; j_gene: TRBJ1-4; CDR3aa: CASSLRTPEATNEKLFF
len: 13; v_gene: TRBV6-1; j_gene: TRBJ2-1; CDR3aa: CATRTASYNEQFF
len: 15; v_gene: TRBV7-9; j_gene: TRBJ1-2; CDR3aa: CASSLALGGRDGYTF
len: 15; v_gene: TRBV7-2; j_gene: TRBJ2-5; CDR3aa: CASSIQRASQETQYF
len: 15; v_gene: TRBV4-1; j_gene: TRBJ1-2; CDR3aa: CASSQAAGQNYGYTF
len: 14; v_gene: TRBV2; j_gene: TRBJ1-5; CDR3aa: CASKRAYSNQPQHF
len: 14; v_gene: TRBV5-1; j_gene: TRBJ2-2; CDR3aa: CASSSAGYTGELFF
len: 14; v_gene: TRBV29-1; j_gene: TRBJ1-2; CDR3aa: CSVGYASGPGGYTF
len: 14; v_gene: TRBV6-1; j_gene: TRBJ2-4; CDR3aa: CASRQTEKQNIQYF
len: 15; v_gene: TRBV12-3/TRBV12-4; j_gene: TRBJ2-1; CDR3aa: CASRTRSGGFPEQFF